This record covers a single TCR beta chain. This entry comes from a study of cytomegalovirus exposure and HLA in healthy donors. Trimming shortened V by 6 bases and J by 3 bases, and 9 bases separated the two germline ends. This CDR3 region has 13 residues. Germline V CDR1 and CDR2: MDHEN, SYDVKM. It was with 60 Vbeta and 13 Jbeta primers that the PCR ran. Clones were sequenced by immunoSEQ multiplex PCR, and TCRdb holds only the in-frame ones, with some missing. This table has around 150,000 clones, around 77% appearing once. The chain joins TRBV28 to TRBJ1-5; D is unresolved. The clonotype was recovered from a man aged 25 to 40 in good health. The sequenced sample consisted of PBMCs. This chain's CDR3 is CASRAYNNQPQHF. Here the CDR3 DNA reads TGTGCCAGCAGAGCTTATAACAATCAGCCCCAGCATTTT. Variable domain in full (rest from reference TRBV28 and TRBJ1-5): DVKVTQSSRYLVKRTGEKVFLECVQDMDHENMFWYRQDPGLGLRLIYFSYDVKMKEKGDIPEGYSVSREKKERFSLILESASTNQTSMYLCASRAYNNQPQHFGDGTRLSIL.